The present entry profiles one T cell receptor (beta chain) with its context. Germline values: CDR1 MDHEN, CDR2 SYDVKM. With V trimmed by 5 bases and J by 7 bases, 12 bases remained unmatched. CDR3 length: 16 residues. The data are from a study of blood T cell repertoires in COVID-19. Study summary: Italy, Spain and the United States were the sources of the convalescent and acute COVID-19 samples. From T cells, B-cell-depleted T cells, or PBMCs came the material, which was cDNA or gDNA.

Under the authors' procedure: For nucleated cells, counts were estimated from reference gene primer amplification. The table came from immunoSEQ multiplex PCR; TCRdb's copy has only in-frame clones and leaves some out. D and trimming were read from the DNA, whereas the V and J calls and clone size are those reported in that table. The sample lists under 200,000 clones, under 85% occurring once. Input material: peripheral blood. The chain carries TRBV28 and TRBJ2-1; the match to TRBD2 covers 9 bases. The TCR comes from a man between 70 and 80 years old with acute or convalescent COVID-19. The CDR3 DNA reads TGTGCCAGCAGTCCGATAGTAGCGGGAGATGGGAATGAGCAGTTCTTC. Protein: CASSPIVAGDGNEQFF.